Below are 12 T cell receptor beta chains sequenced from a single sample in a study of T cells after yellow fever vaccination. TCRdb recomputed calls from the 5' RACE reads with MiXCR, one row per CDR3 protein. The sample yields about 58,000 distinct CDR3 sequences, approximately 7% seen once. This specimen was CD8+ T cells sorted from PBMCs, taken on the day of the first yellow fever vaccination. The receptor set was obtained from a man between 18 and 35 years old who received the YFV17D yellow fever vaccine.

Only a few counts were recorded for this clonotype. The CDR3 spells CASSPTGTFSYEQYV. CDR3 nucleotide sequence: TGTGCCAGCAGTCCAACCGGGACTTTCTCCTACGAGCAGTACGTC. The rearrangement uses TRBV28 and TRBJ2-7; the D gene is possibly TRBD2 (6 bases). From germline, CDR1 is MDHEN and CDR2 SYDVKM. The CDR3 contains 15 residues. With 5 bases removed from V and 0 bases from J, the gap between germline ends came to 14 bases.

This clonotype has only a few counts. J is TRBJ2-7 and V is TRBV5-1; TRBD1 is a possible D gene (5 bases). Trimming left V 4 bases short and J 4 bases short, with 15 bases between. Germline assignment: CDR1 SGHRS and CDR2 YFSETQ. The CDR3 is made up of 14 amino acids. The CDR3 bases are TGCGCCAGCAGCACCTCCCGACAGTTTTACGAGCAGTACTTC. Protein sequence: CASSTSRQFYEQYF.

This clonotype has only a few counts. This chain uses TRBV7-9 with TRBJ1-5; perhaps TRBD1 as D (5 bases). The V gene lost 1 base and the J gene lost 0 bases, with 10 bases spanning the gap. The germline V gene encodes CDR1 SEHNR and CDR2 FQNEAQ (reference sequence). The length of the CDR3 is 16 residues. CDR3 sequence: CASSLVDSHSNQPQHF. The CDR3 DNA reads TGTGCCAGCAGCTTAGTCGACAGCCATAGCAATCAGCCCCAGCATTTT.

This clonotype has ten or more counts. The J gene is TRBJ2-3, the V gene TRBV12-3 or TRBV12-4; 13 nucleotides agree with TRBD2. V gave up 6 bases and J gave up 6 bases; unmatched junction bases: 9. The CDR3 loop spans 16 amino acids. CDR3 DNA: TGTGCCAGCAGCCCTACGGGACTAGCGGGGACTGATACGCAGTATTTT. This sequence encodes CASSPTGLAGTDTQYF.

This clonotype was seen repeatedly, ten times or more. V and J are TRBV15 and TRBJ1-3, with D unclear. Germline V gene data show CDR1 as LNHNV and CDR2 as YYDKDF (reference sequence). The V end was cut by 5 bases, the J end by 3 bases, with 14 bases between. The CDR3 sequence is 15 residues long. The CDR3 loop reads CATSGSRTSGNTIYF. In DNA, the CDR3 is TGTGCCACCAGCGGATCTCGAACGAGTGGAAACACCATATATTTT.

This clonotype has a count of ten or more. The gene calls are TRBV4-3 and TRBJ2-4, with 8 positions matching TRBD2. The germline V gene encodes CDR1 LGHNA and CDR2 YSLEER. This CDR3 is 16 amino acids long. Trimming removed 0 bases from V and 4 bases from J; junction bases left unmatched: 5. The DNA for the CDR3 is TGCGCCAGCAGCCAAGATGTCGGGGGGGAAAAAAACATTCAGTACTTC. Translated, it gives CASSQDVGGEKNIQYF.

The DNA for the CDR3 is TGTGCCAGCAGCCTCCCGGTGGGGACCGGGGAGCTGTTTTTT. This encodes CASSLPVGTGELFF. This chain joins TRBV3-1 and TRBJ2-2; D remains unclear. Germline V CDR1 and CDR2: LGHDT, YNNKEL (reference sequence). V was pared by 4 bases and J by 5 bases, with 11 bases between. CDR3 length equals 14 residues.

This clonotype has a handful of counts. The chain recombines TRBV4-2 with TRBJ2-3; 9 nucleotides align to TRBD2. V dropped 4 bases and J dropped 1; count of bases not matched to a gene: 15. CDR3 length: 19 amino acids. Looked up from germline, CDR1 is LGHNA and CDR2 is YNFKEQ. CDR3 DNA: TGTGCCAGCAGCCTCGGCGCCGGCGGGGTAGCGGGGGGCACAGATACGCAGTATTTT. Its protein product is CASSLGAGGVAGGTDTQYF.

This chain connects TRBV19 to TRBJ1-5; 7 nucleotides match TRBD1. Germline V gives CDR1 LNHDA, CDR2 SQIVND (reference sequence). With 4 bases clipped from V and 3 bases from J, the junction kept 3 bases outside the gene matches. The length of the CDR3 is 14 residues. The CDR3 DNA reads TGTGCCAGTAGTACACAGGGGCTCAATCAGCCCCAGCATTTT. It encodes CASSTQGLNQPQHF.

This clonotype was counted many times. The gene calls are TRBV7-9 and TRBJ1-1; D is unresolved. The V end was cut by 3 bases, the J end by 8 bases, with 10 bases between. Germline V CDR1 and CDR2: SEHNR, FQNEAQ (reference sequence). The CDR3 runs to 12 residues. The CDR3 DNA reads TGTGCCAGCAGCTTGGGAAAGTTCGAAGCTTTCTTT. It translates to CASSLGKFEAFF.

In its sample, this clonotype was seen many times. V and J are TRBV5-6 and TRBJ1-5; D uncertain. Per the germline V gene, CDR1 is SGHDT and CDR2 is YYEEEE. V was pared by 1 base and J by 2 bases, with 16 bases between. The CDR3 is 17 amino acids. The CDR3 sequence: CASSLSGRLVGNQPQHF. The DNA of the CDR3 is TGTGCCAGCAGCTTGTCTGGCCGCCTCGTGGGCAATCAGCCCCAGCATTTT.

In this sample, this clonotype turned up a few times. The V call is TRBV5-1, the J call TRBJ1-1; no reliable D call. The V end lost 0 bases, the J end lost 1 base, and 7 bases lay between the germline ends. The CDR3 is 14 residues long. Per the germline V gene, CDR1 is SGHRS and CDR2 is YFSETQ. CDR3 loop: CASSLAEGNTEAFF. The CDR3 nucleotides read TGCGCCAGCAGCTTGGCCGAGGGGAACACTGAAGCTTTCTTT.